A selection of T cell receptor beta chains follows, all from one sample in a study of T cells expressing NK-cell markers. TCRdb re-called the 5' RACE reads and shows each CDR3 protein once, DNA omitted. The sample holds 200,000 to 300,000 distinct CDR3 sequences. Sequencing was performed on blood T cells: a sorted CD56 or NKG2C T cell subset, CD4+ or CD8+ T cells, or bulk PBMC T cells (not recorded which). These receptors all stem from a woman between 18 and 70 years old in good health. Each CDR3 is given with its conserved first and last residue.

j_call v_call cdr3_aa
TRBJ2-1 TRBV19 CASSMGNYNEQFF
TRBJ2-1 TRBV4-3 CASSLQLGYRVPSYNEQFF
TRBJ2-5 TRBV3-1 CASSQSGGWSQYF
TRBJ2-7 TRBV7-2 CASRGGNSYEQYF
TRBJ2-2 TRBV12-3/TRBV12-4 CASSPSVFSGRTGELFF
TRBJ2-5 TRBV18 CASSPGQEETQYF
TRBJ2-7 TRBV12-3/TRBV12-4 CASSPRLVALSYEQYF
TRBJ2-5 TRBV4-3 CASSHSLGSIETQYF
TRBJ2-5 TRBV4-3 CASSQDWAGGGETQYF
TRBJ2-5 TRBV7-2 CASRGVGGSYQETQYF
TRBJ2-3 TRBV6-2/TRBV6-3 CASSYGPSDNTDTQYF